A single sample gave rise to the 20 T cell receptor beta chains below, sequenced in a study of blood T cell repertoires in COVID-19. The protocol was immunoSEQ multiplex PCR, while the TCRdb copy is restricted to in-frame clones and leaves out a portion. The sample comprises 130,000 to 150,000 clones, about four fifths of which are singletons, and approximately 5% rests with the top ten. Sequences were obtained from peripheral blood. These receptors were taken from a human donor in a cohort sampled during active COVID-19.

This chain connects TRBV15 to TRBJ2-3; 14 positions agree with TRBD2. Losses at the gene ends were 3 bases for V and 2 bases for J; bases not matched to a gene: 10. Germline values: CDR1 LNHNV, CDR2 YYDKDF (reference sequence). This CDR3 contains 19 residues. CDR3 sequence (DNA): TGTGCCACCAGCAGCGACTGGACTAGCGGGGGGCATTTCACAGATACGCAGTATTTT. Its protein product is CATSSDWTSGGHFTDTQYF.

CDR3 bases: TGTGCCAGCAGCCCAAAGACGGACAAAGCTTTCTTT. It is translated as CASSPKTDKAFF. The chain is built from TRBV11-1 and TRBJ1-1; TRBD1 might be the D (5 bases). The V and J ends lost 5 bases and 9 bases respectively, with 13 bases between them. The CDR3 has 12 residues. Per germline, CDR1 SGHAT and CDR2 FQDESV (reference sequence).

CDR3 in amino acids: CASSFAGISNQPQHF. The CDR3 region has the DNA TGTGCCAGCAGTTTTGCGGGGATCAGCAATCAGCCCCAGCATTTT. This sequence joins TRBV27 and TRBJ1-5; D is undetermined. Germline-derived CDR1 and CDR2 are MNHEY and SMNVEV (reference sequence). Trimming shortened V by 3 bases and J by 1 base, and 10 bases separated the two germline ends. The CDR3 runs to 15 residues.

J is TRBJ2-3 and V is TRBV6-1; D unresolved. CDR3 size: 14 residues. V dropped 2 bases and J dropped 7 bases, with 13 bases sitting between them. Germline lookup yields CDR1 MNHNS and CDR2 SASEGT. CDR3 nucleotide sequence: TGTGCCAGCAGTGAAAACTACTTGGAGCATACGCAGTATTTT. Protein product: CASSENYLEHTQYF.

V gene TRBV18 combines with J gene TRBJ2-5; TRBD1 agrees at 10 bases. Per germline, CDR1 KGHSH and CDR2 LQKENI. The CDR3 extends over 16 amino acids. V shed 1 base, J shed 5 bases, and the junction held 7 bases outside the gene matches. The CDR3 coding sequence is TGTGCCAGCTCACCACGCTCGGGGACAGGGGACGAGACCCAGTACTTC. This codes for CASSPRSGTGDETQYF.

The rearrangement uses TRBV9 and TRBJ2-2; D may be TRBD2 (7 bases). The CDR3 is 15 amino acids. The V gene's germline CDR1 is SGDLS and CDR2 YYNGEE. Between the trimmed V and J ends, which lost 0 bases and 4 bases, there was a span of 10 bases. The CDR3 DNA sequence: TGTGCCAGCAGCGTAGCGGGGGGCCTCACCGGGGAGCTGTTTTTT. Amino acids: CASSVAGGLTGELFF.

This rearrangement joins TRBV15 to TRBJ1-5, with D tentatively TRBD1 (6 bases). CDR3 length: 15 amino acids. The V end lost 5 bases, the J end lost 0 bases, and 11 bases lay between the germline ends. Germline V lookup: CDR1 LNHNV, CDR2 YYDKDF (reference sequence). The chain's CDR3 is CATSPDRYSNQPQHF. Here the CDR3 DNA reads TGTGCCACCAGCCCGGACAGATATAGCAATCAGCCCCAGCATTTT.

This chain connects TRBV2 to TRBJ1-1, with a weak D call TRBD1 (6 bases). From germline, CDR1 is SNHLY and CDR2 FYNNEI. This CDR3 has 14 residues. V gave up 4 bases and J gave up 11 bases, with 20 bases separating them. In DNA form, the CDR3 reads TGTGCCAGCAGTGCCACCGGGACACGAAAAGGGGCTTTCTTT. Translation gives CASSATGTRKGAFF.

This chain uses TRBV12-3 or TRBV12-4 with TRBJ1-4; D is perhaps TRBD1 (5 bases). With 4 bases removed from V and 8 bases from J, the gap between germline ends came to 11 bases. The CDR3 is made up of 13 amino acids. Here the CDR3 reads CASSWGSEEKLFF. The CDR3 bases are TGTGCCAGCAGTTGGGGCAGTGAGGAAAAACTGTTTTTT.

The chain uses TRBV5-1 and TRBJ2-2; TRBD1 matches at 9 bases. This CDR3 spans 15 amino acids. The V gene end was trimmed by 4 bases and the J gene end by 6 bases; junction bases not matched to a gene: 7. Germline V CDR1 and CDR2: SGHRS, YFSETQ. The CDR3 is CASSQTRQGAGELFF. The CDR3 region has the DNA TGCGCCAGCAGCCAAACCCGACAGGGGGCCGGGGAGCTGTTTTTT.

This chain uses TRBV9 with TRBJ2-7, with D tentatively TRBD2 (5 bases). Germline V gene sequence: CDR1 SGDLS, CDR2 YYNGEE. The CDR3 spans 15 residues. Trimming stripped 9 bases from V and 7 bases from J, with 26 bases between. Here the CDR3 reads CATNQKPDCIEEQYV. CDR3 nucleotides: TGTGCCACCAACCAAAAGCCGGACTGCATAGAGGAGCAGTACGTC.

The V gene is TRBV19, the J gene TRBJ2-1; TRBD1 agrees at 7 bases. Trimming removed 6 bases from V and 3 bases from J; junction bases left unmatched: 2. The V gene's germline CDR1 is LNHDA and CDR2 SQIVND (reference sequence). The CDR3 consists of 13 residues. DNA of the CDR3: TGTGCCAGTAGCCACAGGGGCTACAATGAGCAGTTCTTC. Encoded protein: CASSHRGYNEQFF.

The CDR3 is CASSHRTSTDTQYF. The CDR3 bases are TGTGCCAGCAGCCACAGGACTAGCACAGATACGCAGTATTTT. The chain couples TRBV3-1 (or the pseudogene TRBV3-2) to TRBJ2-3; tentatively, D is TRBD2 (5 bases). CDR1 is LGHDT, CDR2 YNNKEL, per germline (reference sequence). The germline V and J ends were trimmed by 3 bases and 0 bases, with 7 bases remaining between them. The CDR3 sequence is 14 residues long.

The CDR3 DNA sequence: TGTGCCAGCAGCCGTACAGCAGATCGGGAGCAGTACGTC. This sequence encodes CASSRTADREQYV. The chain carries TRBV7-8 and TRBJ2-7; D gene ambiguous. Germline V gene data show CDR1 as SGHVS and CDR2 as FQNEAQ. CDR3 length: 13 amino acids. V was cut by 5 bases and J by 7 bases, with 15 bases left in between.

The CDR3 loop is CASSQDGRGARGYTF. The CDR3 nucleotides are TGTGCCAGCAGCCAAGATGGGAGGGGTGCGAGGGGCTACACCTTC. The chain couples TRBV3-1 (or the pseudogene TRBV3-2) to TRBJ1-2; perhaps TRBD1 as D (5 bases). V was trimmed by 0 bases and J by 8 bases, leaving 16 bases between them. Germline lookup yields CDR1 LGHDT and CDR2 YNNKEL (reference sequence). The CDR3 covers 15 residues.

As DNA, the CDR3 is TGTGCCAGCATGATCCTAGCGCGGACTGGGGATACGCAGTATTTT. It yields the protein CASMILARTGDTQYF. The chain combines TRBV2 with TRBJ2-3; perhaps TRBD2 as D (6 bases). Germline CDR1 SNHLY, CDR2 FYNNEI. The CDR3 runs to 15 residues. Trimming shortened V by 7 bases and J by 6 bases, and 20 bases separated the two germline ends. The variable domain in full, completed from reference TRBV2 and TRBJ2-3, reads EPEVTQTPSHQVTQMGQEVILRCVPISNHLYFYWYRQILGQKVEFLVSFYNNEISEKSEIFDDQFSVERPDGSNFTLKIRSTKLEDSAMYFCASMILARTGDTQYFGPGTRLTVL.

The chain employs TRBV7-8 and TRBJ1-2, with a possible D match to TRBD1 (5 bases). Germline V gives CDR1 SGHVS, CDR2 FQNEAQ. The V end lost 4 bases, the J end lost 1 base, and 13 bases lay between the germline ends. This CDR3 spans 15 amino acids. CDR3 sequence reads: CASSSGGVLNYGYTF. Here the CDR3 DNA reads TGTGCCAGCAGCTCGGGGGGGGTACTTAACTATGGCTACACCTTC.

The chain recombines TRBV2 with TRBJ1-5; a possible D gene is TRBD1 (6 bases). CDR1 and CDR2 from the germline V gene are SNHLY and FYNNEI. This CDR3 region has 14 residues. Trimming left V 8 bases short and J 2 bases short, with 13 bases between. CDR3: CASGGAYGNQPQHF. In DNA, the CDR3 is TGTGCCAGCGGGGGCGCCTATGGCAATCAGCCCCAGCATTTT.

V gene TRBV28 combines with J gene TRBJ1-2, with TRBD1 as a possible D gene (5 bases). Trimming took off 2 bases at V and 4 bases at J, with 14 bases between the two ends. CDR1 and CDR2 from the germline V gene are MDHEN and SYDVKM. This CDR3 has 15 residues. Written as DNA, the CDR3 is TGTGCCAGCAGTTTACCTTCACAGGAGGGCTATGGCTACACCTTC. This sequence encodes CASSLPSQEGYGYTF.

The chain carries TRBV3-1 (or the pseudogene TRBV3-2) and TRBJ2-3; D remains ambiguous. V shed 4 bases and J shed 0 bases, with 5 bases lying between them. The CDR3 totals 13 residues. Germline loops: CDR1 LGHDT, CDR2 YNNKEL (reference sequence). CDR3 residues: CASSRASTDTQYF. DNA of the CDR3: TGTGCCAGCAGCCGGGCTAGCACAGATACGCAGTATTTT.